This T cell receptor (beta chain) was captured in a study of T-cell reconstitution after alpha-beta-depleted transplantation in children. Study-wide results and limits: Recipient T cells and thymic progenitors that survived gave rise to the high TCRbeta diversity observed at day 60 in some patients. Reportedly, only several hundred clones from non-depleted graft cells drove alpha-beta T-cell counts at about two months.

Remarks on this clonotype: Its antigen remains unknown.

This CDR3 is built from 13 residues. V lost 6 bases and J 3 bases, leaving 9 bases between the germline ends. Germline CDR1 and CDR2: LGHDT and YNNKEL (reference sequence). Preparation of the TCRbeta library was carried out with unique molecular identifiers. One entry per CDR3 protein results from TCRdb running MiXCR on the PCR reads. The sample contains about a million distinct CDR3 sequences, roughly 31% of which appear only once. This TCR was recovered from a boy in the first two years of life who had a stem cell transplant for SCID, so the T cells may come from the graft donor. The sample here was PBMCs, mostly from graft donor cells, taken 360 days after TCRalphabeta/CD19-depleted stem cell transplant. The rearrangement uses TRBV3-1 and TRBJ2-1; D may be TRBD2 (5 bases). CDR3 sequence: CASSEGYYNEQFF. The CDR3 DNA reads TGTGCCAGCAGTGAGGGCTACTACAATGAGCAGTTCTTC.